Ten or more counts support the clone carrying this T cell receptor (beta chain). These data originate in a study of CD8 T cells in ankylosing spondylitis. Quantitative molecular-barcoded 5'-RACE generated the TCR beta libraries. Using its own MiXCR run on the 5' RACE reads, TCRdb lists one record per CDR3 protein. The sample yields more than 30,000 distinct CDR3 sequences, 9.5% to 11% seen once. J gave up 4 bases and V 9 bases, and 10 bases lay outside the gene matches. The V gene's germline CDR1 is LNHDA and CDR2 SQIVND (reference sequence). CDR3 length: 14 residues. V and J are TRBV19 and TRBJ1-2; 8 positions agree with TRBD1. The sample was synovial fluid, either unsorted or a sorted T cell fraction (not recorded which). The TCR sequence derives from a male donor with ankylosing spondylitis. The CDR3 loop is CASPQGAYFYGYTF. The CDR3 nucleotides read TGTGCCAGCCCGCAGGGGGCCTACTTCTATGGCTACACCTTC.